This T cell receptor (beta chain) is from a study of blood T cell repertoires in COVID-19. Everyone who took part was roughly 18 to 90 years old, and they came from 20 to 25 US areas. Participants had their cohort set by participant-reported clinical history. This table comes from immunoSEQ multiplex PCR, and its TCRdb copy is limited to in-frame clones, with some not included. The sample has about 320,000 clones; 85% are singletons. This TCR was sampled from a woman in her twenties or thirties who had been exposed to COVID-19. Sequenced: PBMCs or T cells enriched from blood (not recorded which).

This chain's CDR3 is CATRVRTELAKNIQYF. The CDR3 nucleotides read TGCGCCACCCGAGTCAGGACAGAATTAGCCAAAAACATTCAGTACTTC. The J gene is TRBJ2-4, the V gene TRBV4-1, with D possibly being TRBD1 (6 bases). The germline V gene encodes CDR1 MGHRA and CDR2 YSYEKL. CDR3 length: 16 amino acids. Trimming stripped 10 bases from V and 0 bases from J, with 19 bases between.